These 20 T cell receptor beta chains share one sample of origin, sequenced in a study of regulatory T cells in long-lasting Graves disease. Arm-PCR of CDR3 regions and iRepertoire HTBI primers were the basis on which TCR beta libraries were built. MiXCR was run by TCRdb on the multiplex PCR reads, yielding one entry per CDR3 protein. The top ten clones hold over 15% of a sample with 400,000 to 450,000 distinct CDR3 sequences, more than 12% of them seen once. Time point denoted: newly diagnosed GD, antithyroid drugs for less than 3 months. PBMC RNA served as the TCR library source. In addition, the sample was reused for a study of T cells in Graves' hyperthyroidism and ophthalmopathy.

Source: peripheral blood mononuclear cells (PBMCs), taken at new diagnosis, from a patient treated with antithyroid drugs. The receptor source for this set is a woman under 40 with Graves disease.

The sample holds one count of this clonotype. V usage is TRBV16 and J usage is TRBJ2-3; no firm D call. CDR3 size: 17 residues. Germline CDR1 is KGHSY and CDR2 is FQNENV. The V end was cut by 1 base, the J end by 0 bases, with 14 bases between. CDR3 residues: CASSQWSGNPSTDTQYF. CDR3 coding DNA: TGTGCCAGCAGCCAATGGTCAGGCAATCCGAGCACAGATACGCAGTATTTT.

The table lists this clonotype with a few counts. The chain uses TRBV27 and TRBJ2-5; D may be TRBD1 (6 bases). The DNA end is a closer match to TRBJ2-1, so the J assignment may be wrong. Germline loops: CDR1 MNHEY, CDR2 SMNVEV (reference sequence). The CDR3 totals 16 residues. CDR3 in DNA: TGTGCCAGCAGTTTATATGTAGGGGGTCCCCAAGGGGAGCAGTTCTTC. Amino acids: CASSLYVGGPQGEQFF.

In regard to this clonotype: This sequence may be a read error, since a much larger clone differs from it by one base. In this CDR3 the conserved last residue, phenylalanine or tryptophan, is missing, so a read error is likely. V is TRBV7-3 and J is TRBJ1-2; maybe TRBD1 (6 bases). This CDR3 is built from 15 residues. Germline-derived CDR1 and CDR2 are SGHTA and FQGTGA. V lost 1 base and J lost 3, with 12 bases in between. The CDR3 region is CASSLSGGADYGYTS. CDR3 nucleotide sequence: TGTGCCAGCAGCTTAAGTGGGGGGGCGGACTATGGCTACACCTCC.

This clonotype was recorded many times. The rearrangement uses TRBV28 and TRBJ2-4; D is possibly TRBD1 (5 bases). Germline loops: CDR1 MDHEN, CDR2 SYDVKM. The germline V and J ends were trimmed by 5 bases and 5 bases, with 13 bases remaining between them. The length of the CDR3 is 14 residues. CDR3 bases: TGTGCCAGCAGTACCCCAGGGTCGGAAAACATTCAGTACTTC. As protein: CASSTPGSENIQYF.

The CDR3: CASSQDPGRATDTQYF. The DNA of the CDR3 is TGCGCCAGCAGCCAAGATCCCGGGAGGGCCACAGATACGCAGTATTTT. J is TRBJ2-3 and V is TRBV4-1; TRBD2 aligns across 8 bases. V shed 0 bases, J shed 2 bases, and the junction held 4 bases outside the gene matches. The CDR3 spans 16 residues. Germline loops: CDR1 MGHRA, CDR2 YSYEKL.

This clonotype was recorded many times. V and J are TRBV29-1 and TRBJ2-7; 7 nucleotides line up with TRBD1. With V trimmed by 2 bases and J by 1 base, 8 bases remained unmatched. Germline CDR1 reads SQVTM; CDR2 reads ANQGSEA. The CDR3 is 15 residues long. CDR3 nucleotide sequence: TGCAGCGTTGAACGCCGACACAGGGGTTCCTACGAGCAGTACTTC. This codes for CSVERRHRGSYEQYF.

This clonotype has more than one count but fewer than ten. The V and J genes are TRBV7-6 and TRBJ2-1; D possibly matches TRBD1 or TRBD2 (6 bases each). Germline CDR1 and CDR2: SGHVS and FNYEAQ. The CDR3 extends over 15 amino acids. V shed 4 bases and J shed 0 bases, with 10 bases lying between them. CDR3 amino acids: CASSWGASSYNEQFF. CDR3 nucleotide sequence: TGTGCCAGCAGCTGGGGGGCTAGCTCCTACAATGAGCAGTTCTTC.

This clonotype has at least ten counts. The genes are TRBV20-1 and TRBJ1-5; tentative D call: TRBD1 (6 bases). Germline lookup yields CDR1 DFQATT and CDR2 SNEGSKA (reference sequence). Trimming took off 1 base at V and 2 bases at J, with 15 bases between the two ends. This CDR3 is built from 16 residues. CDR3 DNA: TGCAGTGCTAGAGGAGGGGGAGGCCGGGGCAATCAGCCCCAGCATTTT. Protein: CSARGGGGRGNQPQHF.

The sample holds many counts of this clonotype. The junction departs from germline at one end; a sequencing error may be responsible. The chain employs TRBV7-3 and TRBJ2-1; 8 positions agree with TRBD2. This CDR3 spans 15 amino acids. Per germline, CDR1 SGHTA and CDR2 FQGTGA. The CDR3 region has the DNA TGTGTCAGCAGCTTAATGGGGACTAGAACCAATGAGCAGTTCTTC. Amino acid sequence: CVSSLMGTRTNEQFF.

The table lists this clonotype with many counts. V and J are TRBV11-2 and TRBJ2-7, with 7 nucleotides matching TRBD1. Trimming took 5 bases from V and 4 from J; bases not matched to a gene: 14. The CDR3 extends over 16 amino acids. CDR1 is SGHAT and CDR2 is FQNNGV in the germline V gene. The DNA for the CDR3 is TGTGCCAGCAGCCTCGACAGGGCTGCCTTGAGTTACGAGCAGTACTTC. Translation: CASSLDRAALSYEQYF.

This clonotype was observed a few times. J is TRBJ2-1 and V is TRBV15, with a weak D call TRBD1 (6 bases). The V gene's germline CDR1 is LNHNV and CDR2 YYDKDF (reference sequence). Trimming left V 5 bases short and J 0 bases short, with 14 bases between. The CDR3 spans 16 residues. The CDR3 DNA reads TGTGCCACCAGCCCAGGGGCATATAGCTCCTACAATGAGCAGTTCTTC. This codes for CATSPGAYSSYNEQFF.

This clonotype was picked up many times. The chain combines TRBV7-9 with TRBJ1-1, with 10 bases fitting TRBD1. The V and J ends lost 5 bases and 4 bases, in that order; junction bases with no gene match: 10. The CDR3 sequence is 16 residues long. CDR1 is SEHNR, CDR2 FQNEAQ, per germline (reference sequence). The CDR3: CASSPGTGEGGTEAFF. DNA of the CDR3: TGTGCCAGCAGCCCCGGGACAGGGGAGGGTGGCACTGAAGCTTTCTTT.

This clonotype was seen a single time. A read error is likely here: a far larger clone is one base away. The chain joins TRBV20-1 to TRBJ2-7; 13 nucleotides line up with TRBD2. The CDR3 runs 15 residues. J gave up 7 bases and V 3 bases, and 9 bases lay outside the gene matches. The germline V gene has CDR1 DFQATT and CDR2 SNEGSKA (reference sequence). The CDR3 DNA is TGCAGTGCTAGGGTGACTAGCGGGGGGTACAATGAGCAGTACTTC. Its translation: CSARVTSGGYNEQYF.

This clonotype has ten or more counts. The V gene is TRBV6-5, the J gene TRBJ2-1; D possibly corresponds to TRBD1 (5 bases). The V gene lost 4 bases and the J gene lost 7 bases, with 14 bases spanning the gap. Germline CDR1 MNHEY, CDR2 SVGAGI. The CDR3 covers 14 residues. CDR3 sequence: CASSFNWPGNEQFF. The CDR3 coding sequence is TGTGCCAGCAGTTTCAACTGGCCAGGGAATGAGCAGTTCTTC.

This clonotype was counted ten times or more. The CDR3 sequence is CASSSDSAGAYEQYF. The DNA for the CDR3 is TGTGCCAGCAGTTCAGACAGTGCGGGGGCTTACGAGCAGTACTTC. V gene TRBV6-2 or TRBV6-3 combines with J gene TRBJ2-7; maybe TRBD2 (7 bases). CDR1 is MNHEY, CDR2 SVGEGT, per germline. V was trimmed by 4 bases and J by 4 bases, leaving 17 bases between them. This CDR3 is 15 amino acids long.

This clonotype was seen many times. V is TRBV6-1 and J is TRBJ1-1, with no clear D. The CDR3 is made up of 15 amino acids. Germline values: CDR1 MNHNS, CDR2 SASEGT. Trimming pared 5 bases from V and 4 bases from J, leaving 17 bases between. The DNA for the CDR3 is TGTGCCAGCAGTACATTATTAAGGACGGGCACTGAAGCTTTCTTT. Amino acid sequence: CASSTLLRTGTEAFF.

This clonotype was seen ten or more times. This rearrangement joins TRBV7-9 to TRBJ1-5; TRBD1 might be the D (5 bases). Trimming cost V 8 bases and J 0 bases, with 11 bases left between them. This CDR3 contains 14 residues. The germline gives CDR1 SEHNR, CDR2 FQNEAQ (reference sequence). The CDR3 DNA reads TGTGCCAGCTCACCAGGGCTTAGCAATCAGCCCCAGCATTTT. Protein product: CASSPGLSNQPQHF.

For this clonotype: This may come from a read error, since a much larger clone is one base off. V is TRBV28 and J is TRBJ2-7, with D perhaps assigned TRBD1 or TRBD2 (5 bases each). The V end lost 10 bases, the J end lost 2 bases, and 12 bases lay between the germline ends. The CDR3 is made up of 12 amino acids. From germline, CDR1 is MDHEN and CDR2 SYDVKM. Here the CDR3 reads CATSSGPYEQYF. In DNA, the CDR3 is TGTGCCACCTCCTCGGGACCCTACGAGCAGTACTTC.

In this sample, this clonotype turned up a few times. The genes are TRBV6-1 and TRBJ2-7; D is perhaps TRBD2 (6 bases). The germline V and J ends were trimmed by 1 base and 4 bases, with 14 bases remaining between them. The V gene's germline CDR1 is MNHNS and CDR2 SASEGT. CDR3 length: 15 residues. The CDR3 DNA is TGTGCCAGCAGTGAAGGGACTGGCGGGATTTACGAGCAGTACTTC. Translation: CASSEGTGGIYEQYF.

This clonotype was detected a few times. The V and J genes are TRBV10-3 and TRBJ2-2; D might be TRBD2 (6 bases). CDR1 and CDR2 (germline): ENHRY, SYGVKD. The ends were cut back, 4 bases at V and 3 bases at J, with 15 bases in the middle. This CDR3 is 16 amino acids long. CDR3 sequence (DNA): TGTGCCATCAGTGGACCCGGGACTTGGGACACCGGGGAGCTGTTTTTT. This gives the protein CAISGPGTWDTGELFF.